Each of the 23 T cell receptor beta chains below was sequenced from the same sample in a study of OX40 agonist ivuxolimab in advanced cancers. The protocol used for the library was the immunoSEQ multiplex PCR assay. TCRdb carries this immuneACCESS record with in-frame sequences only. Its versions omit some clonotypes, under half of them owing to an unresolved V gene in the studies checked, with the rest unexplained. A total of tens of thousands of clones appear in this sample, 92% of them only once. Over 0.35% of the sample lies in the top ten. The input for sequencing was CD4+ or CD8+ T cells sorted from blood, taken in a trial of the OX40 agonist ivuxolimab. The receptors shown here come from an adult with an advanced solid tumor such as melanoma, head and neck, liver or kidney cancer.

This chain connects TRBV11-2 to TRBJ2-7; a possible D gene is TRBD1 (6 bases). This CDR3 region has 11 residues. CDR1 SGHAT and CDR2 FQNNGV come from the germline V gene. Trimming removed 6 bases from V and 3 bases from J, with 6 bases in between. This CDR3 is CASRQGYEQYF. CDR3 bases: TGTGCCAGCAGACAGGGCTACGAGCAGTACTTC.

V gene TRBV10-3 combines with J gene TRBJ2-3; TRBD2 matches 13 bases. Germline V gives CDR1 ENHRY, CDR2 SYGVKD. Trimming took 7 bases from V and 0 from J; bases not matched to a gene: 16. The CDR3 is made up of 20 amino acids. CDR3 sequence (DNA): TGTGCCATCATGGGTGCGGGACTAGCGGGGTCCGCGGCTAGCACAGATACGCAGTATTTT. Translation: CAIMGAGLAGSAASTDTQYF.

CDR3 in amino acids: CASSLEESQPQHF. The DNA for the CDR3 is TGTGCCAGCAGCTTAGAAGAGAGTCAGCCCCAGCATTTT. This chain uses TRBV11-2 with TRBJ1-5; no clear D gene. The CDR3 spans 13 residues. Trimming pared 0 bases from V and 6 bases from J, leaving 6 bases between. CDR1 SGHAT and CDR2 FQNNGV come from the germline V gene.

The chain joins TRBV14 to TRBJ2-5, with D uncertain. This CDR3 has 13 amino acids. Trimming removed 4 bases from V and 0 bases from J, with 6 bases in between. Per the germline V gene, CDR1 is SGHDN and CDR2 is FVKESK. CDR3 DNA sequence: TGTGCCAGCAGCCCAACCTACCAAGAGACCCAGTACTTC. The encoded protein is CASSPTYQETQYF.

This chain connects TRBV7-8 to TRBJ1-5, with unresolved D. The CDR3 length is 19 residues. The germline V gene has CDR1 SGHVS and CDR2 FQNEAQ. The germline V and J ends were trimmed by 1 base and 1 base, with 20 bases remaining between them. This chain's CDR3 is CASSLEAAQVFLSNQPQHF. CDR3 in DNA: TGTGCCAGCAGCTTAGAAGCGGCTCAGGTCTTTTTAAGCAATCAGCCCCAGCATTTT.

This clone was counted once. The chain carries TRBV14 and TRBJ2-7, with D possibly TRBD2 on 5 matching bases. The length of the CDR3 is 15 residues. Trimming shortened V by 4 bases and J by 3 bases, and 16 bases separated the two germline ends. CDR1 is SGHDN, CDR2 FVKESK, per germline. CDR3 protein: CASSPNSGVVYEQYF. The CDR3 DNA reads TGTGCCAGCAGCCCCAATTCCGGGGTCGTCTACGAGCAGTACTTC.

The chain carries TRBV2 and TRBJ2-6; no definite D call. From germline, CDR1 is SNHLY and CDR2 FYNNEI. This CDR3 comprises 18 residues. The ends were cut back, 6 bases at V and 1 base at J, with 19 bases in the middle. The CDR3 loop reads CASRPNTVIISGANVLTF. The CDR3 DNA is TGTGCCAGCAGACCCAATACAGTTATCATTTCTGGGGCCAACGTCCTGACTTTC.

V gene TRBV5-1 combines with J gene TRBJ2-1, with unresolved D. The CDR3 loop spans 15 amino acids. Trimming left V 0 bases short and J 1 base short, with 8 bases between. The germline V gene has CDR1 SGHRS and CDR2 YFSETQ. CDR3 sequence reads: CASSLVLGSYNEQFF. The DNA of the CDR3 is TGCGCCAGCAGCTTGGTACTGGGGTCCTACAATGAGCAGTTCTTC.

This CDR3 reads CASSQDRTVPYF. The CDR3 region has the DNA TGTGCCAGCAGCCAAGATAGAACGGTACCGTACTTC. The chain couples TRBV14 to TRBJ2-7; the D is unclear. This CDR3 has 12 amino acids. The V gene's germline CDR1 is SGHDN and CDR2 FVKESK. Trimming cost V 0 bases and J 12 bases, with 12 bases left between them. Variable domain in full (rest from reference TRBV14 and TRBJ2-7): EAGVTQFPSHSVIEKGQTVTLRCDPISGHDNLYWYRRVMGKEIKFLLHFVKESKQDESGMPNNRFLAERTGGTYSTLKVQPAELEDSGVYFCASSQDRTVPYFGPGTRLTVT.

The chain is built from TRBV11-2 and TRBJ2-7; the match to TRBD1 covers 7 bases. Germline trimming cut 6 bases from V and 2 bases from J; bases unmatched to any gene: 7. Germline CDR1 and CDR2: SGHAT and FQNNGV. The CDR3 loop spans 14 amino acids. CDR3 loop: CASSLTGVAYEQYF. The CDR3 bases are TGTGCCAGCAGTCTCACAGGGGTAGCCTACGAGCAGTACTTC. The complete variable domain, with remaining parts taken from reference TRBV11-2 and TRBJ2-7, reads EAGVAQSPRYKIIEKRQSVAFWCNPISGHATLYWYQQILGQGPKLLIQFQNNGVVDDSQLPKDRFSAERLKGVDSTLKIQPAKLEDSAVYLCASSLTGVAYEQYFGPGTRLTVT.

The rearrangement uses TRBV11-2 and TRBJ2-3; perhaps TRBD1 as D (6 bases). This CDR3 region has 13 residues. Between the trimmed V and J ends, which lost 3 bases and 4 bases, there was a span of 8 bases. The V gene's germline CDR1 is SGHAT and CDR2 FQNNGV. The CDR3 spells CASSLGHADTQYF. CDR3 nucleotides: TGTGCCAGCAGCTTGGGACATGCAGATACGCAGTATTTT.

This clone was counted once. The CDR3 DNA follows: TGTGCCTGGAGTCTAGGGATCGGTGAAAAACTGTTTTTT. Protein: CAWSLGIGEKLFF. V usage is TRBV30 and J usage is TRBJ1-4, with D unresolved. Trimming shortened V by 2 bases and J by 7 bases, and 11 bases separated the two germline ends. The CDR3 loop spans 13 amino acids. The germline V gene encodes CDR1 GTSNPN and CDR2 SVGIG (reference sequence).

The chain carries TRBV9 and TRBJ1-3, with TRBD1 matching over 8 bases. V shed 2 bases and J 4 bases; nucleotides not matched to a gene: 11. Per germline, CDR1 SGDLS and CDR2 YYNGEE. This CDR3 spans 17 amino acids. CDR3 sequence (DNA): TGTGCCAGCAGCGTCGGTGGGACAGGTCGAACCGGAAACACCATATATTTT. It is translated as CASSVGGTGRTGNTIYF.

This chain connects TRBV5-1 to TRBJ2-1, with TRBD2 matching over 8 bases. J gave up 4 bases and V 5 bases, and 8 bases lay outside the gene matches. The CDR3 contains 15 residues. Germline lookup yields CDR1 SGHRS and CDR2 YFSETQ. The CDR3 is CASSSMASGYNEQFF. CDR3 in DNA: TGCGCCAGCAGTTCAATGGCTAGCGGGTACAATGAGCAGTTCTTC.

The J gene is TRBJ2-4, the V gene TRBV5-6; TRBD1 matches at 7 bases. Germline loops: CDR1 SGHDT, CDR2 YYEEEE. Trimming at V came to 0 bases and at J to 1 base, leaving 4 bases not matched to a gene. CDR3 length: 16 residues. The CDR3: CASSLVGGPAKNIQYF. CDR3 DNA: TGTGCCAGCAGCTTGGTAGGGGGCCCGGCCAAAAACATTCAGTACTTC.

The V call is TRBV7-8, the J call TRBJ2-1, with 12 bases matching TRBD2. CDR3 length: 17 residues. Per germline, CDR1 SGHVS and CDR2 FQNEAQ. Trimming at V came to 4 bases and at J to 3 bases, leaving 7 bases not matched to a gene. The chain's CDR3 is CASSSGTSGRYYNEQFF. For the CDR3, the DNA is TGTGCCAGCAGCTCAGGGACTAGCGGGCGATACTACAATGAGCAGTTCTTC.

The chain recombines TRBV10-3 with TRBJ2-3, with 7 positions matching TRBD2. Germline assignment: CDR1 ENHRY and CDR2 SYGVKD. V shed 6 bases and J 2 bases; nucleotides not matched to a gene: 11. This CDR3 is built from 16 residues. The CDR3 here is CAIRTLQGGNTDTQYF. The DNA for the CDR3 is TGTGCCATCAGAACTCTCCAGGGAGGGAACACAGATACGCAGTATTTT.

V is TRBV9 and J is TRBJ2-5; D is undetermined. The V gene's germline CDR1 is SGDLS and CDR2 YYNGEE. The V and J ends lost 4 bases and 4 bases respectively, with 8 bases between them. This CDR3 spans 12 amino acids. CDR3 region: CASSSAGETQYF. The CDR3 DNA reads as TGTGCCAGCAGCTCAGCCGGAGAGACCCAGTACTTC.

The V gene is TRBV19, the J gene TRBJ1-4; TRBD1 might be the D (6 bases). CDR1 is LNHDA and CDR2 is SQIVND in the germline V gene (reference sequence). CDR3 length: 16 residues. V lost 6 bases and J 3 bases, leaving 17 bases between the germline ends. The CDR3 region is CASRGAINPSNEKLFF. CDR3 DNA sequence: TGTGCCAGTAGGGGGGCCATAAACCCTTCTAATGAAAAACTGTTTTTT.

This chain links TRBV2 with TRBJ2-6; 9 bases match TRBD1. With 7 bases clipped from V and 1 base from J, the junction kept 2 bases outside the gene matches. Germline CDR1 and CDR2: SNHLY and FYNNEI. The CDR3 consists of 15 residues. The CDR3: CASTGTGSGANVLTF. The CDR3 DNA reads as TGTGCCAGCACCGGGACAGGGTCTGGGGCCAACGTCCTGACTTTC.

V is TRBV2 and J is TRBJ1-2; D remains ambiguous. The CDR3 length is 17 residues. V lost 3 bases to trimming and J lost 5 bases, with 22 bases between them. Germline loops: CDR1 SNHLY, CDR2 FYNNEI. The CDR3 reads CASSDPEEEPYSYGYTF. CDR3 coding DNA: TGTGCCAGCAGTGACCCCGAGGAAGAGCCGTACAGTTATGGCTACACCTTC. The entire variable domain, with the rest obtained from reference TRBV2 and TRBJ1-2, is as follows: EPEVTQTPSHQVTQMGQEVILRCVPISNHLYFYWYRQILGQKVEFLVSFYNNEISEKSEIFDDQFSVERPDGSNFTLKIRSTKLEDSAMYFCASSDPEEEPYSYGYTFGSGTRLTVV.

The rearrangement uses TRBV30 and TRBJ1-4; no clear D. This CDR3 region has 13 residues. Germline CDR1 and CDR2: GTSNPN and SVGIG (reference sequence). V gave up 1 base and J gave up 7 bases, with 10 bases separating them. CDR3 bases: TGTGCCTGGAGTGCAGGATGGAGTGAAAAACTGTTTTTT. As protein: CAWSAGWSEKLFF.

In this sample, this clone turned up a few times. The chain uses TRBV7-9 and TRBJ1-5; TRBD1 is a possible D gene (6 bases). Trimming took off 5 bases at V and 3 bases at J, with 11 bases between the two ends. CDR3 length: 14 residues. The germline V gene encodes CDR1 SEHNR and CDR2 FQNEAQ (reference sequence). The CDR3 region is CASSPQGYNQPQHF. The CDR3 nucleotides are TGTGCCAGCAGCCCACAGGGATACAATCAGCCCCAGCATTTT.